This T cell receptor beta chain was sequenced during a study of T cell responses to AZD1222 COVID-19 vaccine. Findings and limits, study-wide: Reports say nearly half of spike-specific TCRs go after unmutated variant regions. Females outnumbered males among donors, who were mostly white British; clonal diversity was possibly underestimated.

A word on this clone: Its antigen is currently unknown.

The CDR3 consists of 14 residues. Germline V lookup: CDR1 LNHDA, CDR2 SQIVND (reference sequence). Trimming removed 5 bases at V and 4 bases at J, with 11 bases between. Assay used: immunoSEQ multiplex PCR; TCRdb lists only in-frame clones, some missing. The sample lists around 140,000 clones; roughly 93% were seen once. The chain uses TRBV19 and TRBJ1-4; weak D call: TRBD1 (6 bases). The sequencing here drew on peripheral blood, taken on day 0 of AZD1222 vaccination. The origin of this receptor is an adult in good health. CDR3 sequence: CASSSGQFNEKLFF. The DNA of the CDR3 is TGTGCCAGTAGTTCCGGACAGTTTAATGAAAAACTGTTTTTT. Variable domain in full (rest from reference TRBV19 and TRBJ1-4): DGGITQSPKYLFRKEGQNVTLSCEQNLNHDAMYWYRQDPGQGLRLIYYSQIVNDFQKGDIAEGYSVSREKKESFPLTVTSAQKNPTAFYLCASSSGQFNEKLFFGSGTQLSVL.